The clone carrying this T cell receptor (beta chain) was observed at least ten times. The data belong to a study of blood T cell repertoires in COVID-19. Study-wide context: In each case, the material was cDNA or gDNA derived from T cells, B-cell-depleted T cells, or PBMCs.

Authors' processing steps: Nucleated cell counts were estimated from reference gene primer amplification. Libraries were prepared by immunoSEQ multiplex PCR; TCRdb keeps only in-frame clonotypes and omits some of them. V, J and clone size are taken as reported in that table, and D and trimming were inferred from the DNA itself. The sample records just under 90,000 clones, 72% being singletons. Trimming cost V 0 bases and J 4 bases, with 10 bases left between them. This CDR3 has 16 amino acids. Germline CDR1 LGHNA, CDR2 YSLEER. The source of this sequence is an elderly woman with acute or convalescent COVID-19. The chain recombines TRBV4-3 with TRBJ2-6, with no clear D. The sequencing sample was made of peripheral blood. The CDR3 loop reads CASSQEIYSGANVLTF. CDR3 sequence (DNA): TGCGCCAGCAGCCAAGAGATTTACTCAGGGGCCAACGTCCTGACTTTC.